Sequencing of this T cell receptor (beta chain) was carried out in a study of T-cell reconstitution after alpha-beta-depleted transplantation in children. As to this clonotype: What it recognizes is unknown.

This sample's TCRbeta library carried unique molecular identifier barcodes. Each CDR3 protein gets one entry after TCRdb re-called the PCR reads with MiXCR. The sample yields approximately 800,000 distinct CDR3 sequences, roughly 15% seen once. Study-level results: Several patients had high TCRbeta diversity at day 60; it came from surviving recipient T cells and thymic progenitors. Alpha-beta T cells present about two months after transplant were reported to originate from several hundred expanded graft clones. Newly made T cells mostly supplied T-cell counts and diversity one year after transplant.

V lost 5 bases and J 4 bases, leaving 13 bases between the germline ends. The CDR3 length is 14 residues. Germline V gives CDR1 SGHTA, CDR2 FQGTGA. The sequence was obtained from a male patient younger than 18 who had a stem cell transplant for acute lymphoblastic leukemia, so the T cells may come from the graft donor. V gene TRBV7-3 combines with J gene TRBJ2-3; D may correspond to TRBD1 or TRBD2 (5 bases each). Sequenced material: PBMCs, mostly from graft donor cells, taken 360 days after TCRalphabeta/CD19-depleted stem cell transplant. The CDR3 DNA follows: TGTGCCAGCAGCCCCGGGACCCCACCAGATACGCAGTATTTT. Translation: CASSPGTPPDTQYF.